A single sample gave rise to the 16 T cell receptor beta chains below, sequenced in a study of T-cell memory formation after mild COVID-19. TCRdb called the 5' RACE reads again in MiXCR, with one record for every CDR3 protein. Of roughly 150,000 distinct CDR3 sequences detected, approximately 12% appear once; the ten largest clones hold 3% to 4%. Sequencing input: PBMCs or a T cell subset sorted from them (not recorded which). Receptor source: a man between 18 and 35 years old who had mild COVID-19 (a few samples of this study predate the infection). Cell type and time point are not known.

This chain joins TRBV24-1 and TRBJ2-3; D may be TRBD1 (6 bases). The CDR3 sequence is 15 residues long. Germline CDR1 is KGHDR and CDR2 is SFDVKD. V lost 5 bases and J lost 1, with 12 bases in between. The CDR3 is CATSARDMRTDTQYF. DNA of the CDR3: TGTGCCACCAGTGCCAGGGACATGCGCACAGATACGCAGTATTTT.

The J gene is TRBJ2-5, the V gene TRBV20-1; D gene unclear. CDR3 length: 13 residues. The V gene's germline CDR1 is DFQATT and CDR2 SNEGSKA (reference sequence). The V end was cut by 2 bases, the J end by 7 bases, with 14 bases between. DNA for the CDR3: TGCAGTGCTAGACACCCAGCAGAAGGGACCCAGTACTTC. Its translation: CSARHPAEGTQYF.

In the case of this clonotype: It may be a read error: a sequence one base away is much more abundant. The V and J genes are TRBV3-1 and TRBJ1-4; D remains unclear. The CDR3 totals 13 residues. Germline V gives CDR1 LGHDT, CDR2 YNNKEL (reference sequence). The CDR3 protein is CATSHRDNEKLFF. The CDR3 DNA follows: TGTGCCACCAGCCACCGGGATAATGAAAAACTGTTTTTT.

The chain joins TRBV2 to TRBJ2-7; D is undetermined. This CDR3 has 13 amino acids. Trimming left V 4 bases short and J 3 bases short, with 10 bases between. Germline-derived CDR1 and CDR2 are SNHLY and FYNNEI. The chain's CDR3 is CASSVLQNYEQYF. CDR3 nucleotides: TGTGCCAGCAGTGTCTTGCAGAACTACGAGCAGTACTTC.

This clonotype was observed a handful of times. V usage is TRBV4-3 and J usage is TRBJ1-2; possible D gene TRBD1, 5 bases. Germline V gene sequence: CDR1 LGHNA, CDR2 YSLEER. Trimming pared 0 bases from V and 7 bases from J, leaving 18 bases between. This CDR3 spans 16 amino acids. Written as DNA, the CDR3 is TGCGCCAGCAGCCAAGAAGGGGTGGGCAGGGTCGGTGGCTACACCTTC. Translating it yields CASSQEGVGRVGGYTF.

The rearrangement joins TRBV2 to TRBJ1-2; D is unclear. The CDR3 has 13 residues. V lost 4 bases, J lost 7 bases, and 13 bases lay in between. CDR1 is SNHLY and CDR2 is FYNNEI in the germline V gene. Here the CDR3 DNA reads TGTGCCAGCAGTGGGACCCCGGGAGGTGGCTACACCTTC. This translates into CASSGTPGGGYTF.

This chain uses TRBV20-1 with TRBJ2-7; D is perhaps TRBD1 or TRBD2 (5 bases each). The ends were cut back, 0 bases at V and 6 bases at J, with 12 bases in the middle. This CDR3 is built from 13 residues. From germline, CDR1 is DFQATT and CDR2 SNEGSKA (reference sequence). CDR3 bases: TGCAGTGCTAGAGAAGGGACCGCGCGCGAGCAGTACTTC. It yields the protein CSAREGTAREQYF.

The V and J genes are TRBV5-1 and TRBJ2-4, with D perhaps TRBD1 (6 bases). The V and J ends lost 4 bases and 1 base respectively, with 9 bases between them. In germline, CDR1 is SGHRS, CDR2 YFSETQ. This CDR3 comprises 14 residues. The CDR3 sequence: CASSRGQAKNIQYF. The CDR3 DNA sequence: TGCGCCAGCAGCAGAGGACAGGCCAAAAACATTCAGTACTTC.

The chain joins TRBV7-6 to TRBJ1-3; the D gene is possibly TRBD1 (5 bases). Germline CDR1 is SGHVS and CDR2 is FNYEAQ. V gave up 4 bases and J gave up 0 bases, with 16 bases separating them. CDR3 length equals 17 residues. The CDR3 sequence: CASSSVFGAFSGNTIYF. Here the CDR3 DNA reads TGTGCCAGCAGCTCCGTTTTTGGGGCATTCTCTGGAAACACCATATATTTT.

This chain joins TRBV7-9 and TRBJ1-2; D remains ambiguous. Germline assignment: CDR1 SEHNR and CDR2 FQNEAQ (reference sequence). V was cut by 5 bases and J by 9 bases, with 10 bases left in between. The CDR3 contains 11 residues. This chain's CDR3 is CASSPSDRYTF. DNA of the CDR3: TGTGCCAGCAGCCCGAGTGACCGCTACACCTTC.

The chain links TRBV12-3 or TRBV12-4 to TRBJ2-2; TRBD1 is a possible D gene (6 bases). V lost 6 bases and J lost 0, with 8 bases in between. The CDR3 runs to 14 residues. The CDR3 DNA reads as TGTGCCAGCAGGAGGACAGCGAACACCGGGGAGCTGTTTTTT. It codes for CASRRTANTGELFF.

This chain uses TRBV28 with TRBJ1-1; a possible D gene is TRBD1 (5 bases). The CDR3 runs 12 residues. With 4 bases removed from V and 5 bases from J, the gap between germline ends came to 8 bases. Germline V gene data show CDR1 as MDHEN and CDR2 as SYDVKM. In nucleotides, the CDR3 is TGTGCCAGCAGTTCCAGGGCGACTGAAGCTTTCTTT. This gives the protein CASSSRATEAFF.

This clonotype was picked up a small number of times. The chain recombines TRBV7-2 with TRBJ2-1; D remains ambiguous. The V and J ends lost 0 bases and 5 bases respectively, with 8 bases between them. The CDR3 spans 14 residues. Germline CDR1 and CDR2: SGHTA and FQGNSA. CDR3 residues: CASSLATGNNEQFF. The CDR3 region has the DNA TGTGCCAGCAGCTTAGCGACCGGAAACAATGAGCAGTTCTTC.

This clonotype was observed a few times. The rearrangement uses TRBV5-1 and TRBJ1-1; D is uncertain. The V end was cut by 5 bases, the J end by 1 base, with 12 bases between. The CDR3 is made up of 14 amino acids. CDR1 and CDR2 (germline): SGHRS, YFSETQ. CDR3 protein: CASRLLFGNTEAFF. The CDR3 region has the DNA TGCGCCAGCAGGCTCCTATTCGGGAACACTGAAGCTTTCTTT.

This clonotype was seen repeatedly, ten times or more. The CDR3 protein is CASRKDRGPETQYF. CDR3 nucleotides: TGTGCCAGCAGGAAGGACAGGGGTCCAGAGACCCAGTACTTC. This sequence joins TRBV7-9 and TRBJ2-5, with 9 bases that match TRBD1. CDR3 length: 14 residues. Per germline, CDR1 SEHNR and CDR2 FQNEAQ (reference sequence). After removal of 6 bases from V and 4 bases from J, the junction contained 6 bases not matched to a gene.

The rearrangement uses TRBV5-1 and TRBJ1-2; 8 bases match TRBD1. There are 14 residues in the CDR3. CDR1 and CDR2 from the germline V gene are SGHRS and YFSETQ. Trimming took 3 bases from V and 3 from J; bases not matched to a gene: 4. CDR3 loop: CASSSQGQDYGYTF. The CDR3 region has the DNA TGCGCCAGCAGCTCACAGGGACAGGACTATGGCTACACCTTC.